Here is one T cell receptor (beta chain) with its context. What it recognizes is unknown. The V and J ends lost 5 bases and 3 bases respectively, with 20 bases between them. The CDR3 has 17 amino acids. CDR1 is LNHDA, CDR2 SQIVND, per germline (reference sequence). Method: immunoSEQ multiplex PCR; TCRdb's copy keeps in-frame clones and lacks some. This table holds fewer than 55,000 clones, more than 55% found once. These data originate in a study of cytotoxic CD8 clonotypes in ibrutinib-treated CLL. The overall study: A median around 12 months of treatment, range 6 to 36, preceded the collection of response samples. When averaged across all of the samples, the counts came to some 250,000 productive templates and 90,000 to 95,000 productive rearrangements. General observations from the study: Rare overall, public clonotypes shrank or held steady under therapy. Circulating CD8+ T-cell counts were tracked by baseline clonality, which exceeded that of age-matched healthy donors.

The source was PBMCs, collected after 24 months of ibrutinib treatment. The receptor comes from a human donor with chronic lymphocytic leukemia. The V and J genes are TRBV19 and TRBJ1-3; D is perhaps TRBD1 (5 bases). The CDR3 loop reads CASSSPGLKGGGNTIYF. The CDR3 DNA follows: TGTGCCAGTAGTTCCCCGGGACTTAAAGGCGGTGGAAACACCATATATTTT.